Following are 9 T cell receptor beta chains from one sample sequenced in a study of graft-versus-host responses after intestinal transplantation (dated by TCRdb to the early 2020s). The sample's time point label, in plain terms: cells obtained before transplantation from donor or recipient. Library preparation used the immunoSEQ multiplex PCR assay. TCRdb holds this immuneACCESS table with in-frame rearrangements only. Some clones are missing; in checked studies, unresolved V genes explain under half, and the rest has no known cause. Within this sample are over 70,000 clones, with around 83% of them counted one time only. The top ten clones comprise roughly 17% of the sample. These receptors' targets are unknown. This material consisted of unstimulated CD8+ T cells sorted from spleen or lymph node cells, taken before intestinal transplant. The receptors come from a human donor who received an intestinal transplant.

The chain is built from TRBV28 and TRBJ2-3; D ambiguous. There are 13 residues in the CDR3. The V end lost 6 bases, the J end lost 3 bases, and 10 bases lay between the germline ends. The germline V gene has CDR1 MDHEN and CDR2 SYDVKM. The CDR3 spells CASSSQWTDTQYF. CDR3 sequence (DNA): TGTGCCAGCAGCTCTCAATGGACAGATACGCAGTATTTT.

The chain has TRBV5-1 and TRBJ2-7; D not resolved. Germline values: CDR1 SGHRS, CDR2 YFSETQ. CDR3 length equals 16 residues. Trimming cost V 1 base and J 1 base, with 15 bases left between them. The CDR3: CASSLSVSEKSYEQYF. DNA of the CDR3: TGCGCCAGCAGCTTGTCGGTTTCTGAGAAGTCCTACGAGCAGTACTTC.

CDR3 sequence reads: CASGHSYGQGPHENSPLHF. The CDR3 nucleotides read TGTGCTAGTGGCCACTCCTATGGACAGGGACCACACGAGAATTCACCCCTCCACTTT. This chain joins TRBV12-5 and TRBJ1-6, with TRBD1 matching over 8 bases. V lost 6 bases, J lost 7 bases, and 20 bases stayed unmatched. This CDR3 is built from 19 residues. Germline CDR1 LGHNT, CDR2 FRNRAP.

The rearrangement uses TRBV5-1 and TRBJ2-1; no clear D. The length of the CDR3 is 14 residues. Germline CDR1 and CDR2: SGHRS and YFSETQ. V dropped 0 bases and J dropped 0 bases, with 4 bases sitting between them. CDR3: CASSLGVSYNEQFF. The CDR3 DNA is TGCGCCAGCAGCTTGGGAGTCTCCTACAATGAGCAGTTCTTC. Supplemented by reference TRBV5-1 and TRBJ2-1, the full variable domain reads KAGVTQTPRYLIKTRGQQVTLSCSPISGHRSVSWYQQTPGQGLQFLFEYFSETQRNKGNFPGRFSGRQFSNSRSEMNVSTLELGDSALYLCASSLGVSYNEQFFGPGTRLTVL.

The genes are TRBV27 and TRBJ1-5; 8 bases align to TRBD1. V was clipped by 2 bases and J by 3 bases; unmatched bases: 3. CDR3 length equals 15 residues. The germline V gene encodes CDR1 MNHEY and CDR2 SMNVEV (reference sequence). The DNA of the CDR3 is TGTGCCAGCAGTTTAGGACAGGGAGTCAATCAGCCCCAGCATTTT. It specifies CASSLGQGVNQPQHF.

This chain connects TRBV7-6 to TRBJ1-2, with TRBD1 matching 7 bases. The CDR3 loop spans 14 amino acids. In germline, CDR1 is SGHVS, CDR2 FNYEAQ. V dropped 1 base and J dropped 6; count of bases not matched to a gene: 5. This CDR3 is CASSLGPRGDGYTF. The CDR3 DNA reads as TGTGCCAGCAGCTTAGGTCCCAGGGGGGATGGCTACACCTTC.

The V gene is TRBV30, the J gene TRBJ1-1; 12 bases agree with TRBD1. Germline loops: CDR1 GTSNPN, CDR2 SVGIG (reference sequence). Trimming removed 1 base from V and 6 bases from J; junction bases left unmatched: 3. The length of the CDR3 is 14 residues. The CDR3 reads CAWSEGQGAAEAFF. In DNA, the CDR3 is TGTGCCTGGAGTGAGGGACAGGGGGCTGCTGAAGCTTTCTTT.

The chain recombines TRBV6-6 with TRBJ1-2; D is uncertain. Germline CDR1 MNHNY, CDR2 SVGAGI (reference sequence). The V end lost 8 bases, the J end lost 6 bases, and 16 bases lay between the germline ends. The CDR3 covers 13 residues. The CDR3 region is CASHRRVRDGYTF. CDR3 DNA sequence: TGTGCCAGCCACCGACGGGTACGGGATGGCTACACCTTC.

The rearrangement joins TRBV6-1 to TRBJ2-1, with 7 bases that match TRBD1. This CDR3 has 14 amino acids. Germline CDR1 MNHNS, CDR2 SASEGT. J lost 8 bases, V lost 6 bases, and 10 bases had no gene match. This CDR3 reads CASSWTGGGYEQFF. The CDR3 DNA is TGTGCCAGCAGCTGGACAGGAGGTGGATATGAGCAGTTCTTC.